These 26 T cell receptor beta chains came from one sample sequenced in a study of graft-versus-host responses after intestinal transplantation (TCRdb year 2021). The method was the immunoSEQ multiplex PCR assay. Sourced from immuneACCESS, this table was stored by TCRdb with only in-frame sequences that have V and J called. A share of the clones is absent; for the studies checked, an unresolved V gene accounts for under half, and the remainder has no known explanation. Present in this sample are about 92,000 clones, just over 90% of which were seen just once. The ten top clones hold roughly 5.5% of the sample. These TCRs' antigens remain unknown. The time point label, as the study defines it: cells obtained before transplantation from donor or recipient. The sequenced sample was unstimulated CD8+ T cells sorted from spleen or lymph node cells, obtained before intestinal transplant. The source of these receptors is a human donor who received an intestinal transplant.

The V call is TRBV7-2, the J call TRBJ2-7, with D maybe TRBD1 (5 bases). The CDR3 is 15 amino acids. Trimming cost V 2 bases and J 2 bases, with 13 bases left between them. Germline V gene lookup returns CDR1 SGHTA and CDR2 FQGNSA. CDR3 amino acids: CASSLLGDSTYEQYF. DNA of the CDR3: TGTGCCAGCAGCTTATTGGGTGACAGTACCTACGAGCAGTACTTC.

V gene TRBV6-7 combines with J gene TRBJ2-6; 7 bases match TRBD1. TRBV6-7 counts as an open reading frame of uncertain function. This CDR3 comprises 16 residues. The V segment lost 6 bases and the J segment 3 bases; nucleotides outside the gene matches: 8. CDR3 DNA sequence: TGTGCCAGCAGCCCGATTACAGGGGATGGGGCCAACGTCCTGACTTTC. It translates to CASSPITGDGANVLTF.

The rearrangement uses TRBV5-1 and TRBJ2-2; no firm D call. Deletions cut 5 bases from V and 5 bases from J, with 13 bases between. The germline gives CDR1 SGHRS, CDR2 YFSETQ. This CDR3 is 14 amino acids long. In DNA form, the CDR3 reads TGCGCCAGCAGTCTCCTGTCCCTTACCGGGGAGCTGTTTTTT. Its translation is CASSLLSLTGELFF.

The chain has TRBV14 and TRBJ1-2; a possible D gene is TRBD1 (5 bases). The CDR3 sequence is 15 residues long. Germline V CDR1 and CDR2: SGHDN, FVKESK. V was shortened by 1 base and J by 2 bases, with 11 bases between the two germline ends. The CDR3 spells CASSQGGDPNYGYTF. The CDR3 nucleotides are TGTGCCAGCAGCCAAGGCGGGGACCCCAACTATGGCTACACCTTC.

The chain carries TRBV7-3 and TRBJ2-3; maybe TRBD1 (6 bases). V was trimmed by 0 bases and J by 1 base, leaving 14 bases between them. The CDR3 runs to 17 residues. In germline, CDR1 is SGHTA, CDR2 FQGTGA. CDR3 residues: CASSLTWGTSGTDTQYF. In nucleotides, the CDR3 is TGTGCCAGCAGCTTAACGTGGGGGACATCGGGCACAGATACGCAGTATTTT.

The chain is built from TRBV6-5 and TRBJ2-3; no definite D call. Deletions cut 4 bases from V and 1 base from J, with 12 bases between. Germline V gene sequence: CDR1 MNHEY, CDR2 SVGAGI. The CDR3 is made up of 15 amino acids. As DNA, the CDR3 is TGTGCCAGCAGTTCGGTGGGGTGGGGCACAGATACGCAGTATTTT. Encoded protein: CASSSVGWGTDTQYF.

This clone was picked up a small number of times. The V and J genes are TRBV5-1 and TRBJ2-2; D gene unclear. Germline CDR1 reads SGHRS; CDR2 reads YFSETQ. V lost 2 bases to trimming and J lost 8 bases, with 4 bases between them. The CDR3 extends over 11 amino acids. CDR3 DNA: TGCGCCAGCAGCTTCGGGGGGGAGCTGTTTTTT. Encoded protein: CASSFGGELFF.

The genes are TRBV9 and TRBJ1-1; the D is unclear. The CDR3 is 15 residues long. Trimming shortened V by 4 bases and J by 2 bases, and 15 bases separated the two germline ends. Germline CDR1 reads SGDLS; CDR2 reads YYNGEE. This CDR3 is CASSLEMGLNTEAFF. The CDR3 DNA is TGTGCCAGCAGCCTAGAGATGGGTCTTAACACTGAAGCTTTCTTT.

On this clone: The same CDR3 can be traced to other DNA sequences in this sample. The chain recombines TRBV10-3 with TRBJ2-7; no firm D call. The CDR3 is 14 amino acids. Germline-derived CDR1 and CDR2 are ENHRY and SYGVKD. V was shortened by 2 bases and J by 1 base, with 9 bases between the two germline ends. For the CDR3, the DNA is TGTGCCATCAGTGAGCCCCAGGTATCCTACGAGCAGTACTTC. Translating gives CAISEPQVSYEQYF.

This clone occurred once. The chain uses TRBV6-5 and TRBJ1-2, with 7 nucleotides matching TRBD1. This CDR3 region has 16 residues. V was clipped by 0 bases and J by 6 bases; unmatched bases: 10. Germline values: CDR1 MNHEY, CDR2 SVGAGI. CDR3 protein: CASSYSWWGQGDGYTF. DNA for the CDR3: TGTGCCAGCAGTTACTCTTGGTGGGGGCAGGGGGATGGCTACACCTTC.

This chain connects TRBV9 to TRBJ2-5; D perhaps matches TRBD1 (6 bases). Trimming took 4 bases from V and 3 from J, leaving 10 bases between them. This CDR3 is 13 amino acids long. Germline CDR1 and CDR2: SGDLS and YYNGEE. The DNA of the CDR3 is TGTGCCAGCAGCCCATACAGGGAAGAGACCCAGTACTTC. Translated, it gives CASSPYREETQYF.

The chain uses TRBV9 and TRBJ2-7; TRBD2 might be the D (6 bases). The CDR3 extends over 15 amino acids. Trimming left V 0 bases short and J 5 bases short, with 15 bases between. Germline loops: CDR1 SGDLS, CDR2 YYNGEE. CDR3 protein: CASSVAGLGLDEQYF. The CDR3, as DNA: TGTGCCAGCAGCGTAGCGGGACTGGGCTTGGACGAGCAGTACTTC.

This clone was seen a handful of times. The sample contains more than one DNA sequence encoding this CDR3. In DNA, the CDR3 is TGTGCCAGCAGCTTACTAGCGGGGGGCACAGATACGCAGTATTTT. Translated: CASSLLAGGTDTQYF. This chain links TRBV7-6 with TRBJ2-3, with 10 positions matching TRBD2. CDR3 length equals 15 residues. Germline trimming cut 2 bases from V and 1 base from J; bases unmatched to any gene: 0. CDR1 is SGHVS, CDR2 FNYEAQ, per germline.

The genes are TRBV7-6 and TRBJ2-5; D remains ambiguous. Gene TRBJ2-7 matches the end of the DNA better, so the J call may be wrong. Per germline, CDR1 SGHVS and CDR2 FNYEAQ. The CDR3 extends over 15 amino acids. The DNA of the CDR3 is TGTGCCAGCAGCTTACCAGCAGCGACCCCCTACGAGCAGTACTTC. This sequence encodes CASSLPAATPYEQYF.

This chain joins TRBV6-6 and TRBJ2-3; possibly TRBD1 for D (5 bases). With 7 bases removed from V and 2 bases from J, the gap between germline ends came to 19 bases. There are 16 residues in the CDR3. Germline lookup yields CDR1 MNHNY and CDR2 SVGAGI (reference sequence). CDR3 loop: CASMAWWQGTTDTQYF. CDR3 nucleotide sequence: TGTGCCAGCATGGCCTGGTGGCAGGGTACCACAGATACGCAGTATTTT.

The table lists this clone with a count of one. The chain couples TRBV11-3 to TRBJ2-7; unclear D gene. The V end lost 1 base, the J end lost 7 bases, and 11 bases lay between the germline ends. The CDR3 extends over 13 amino acids. Germline CDR1 is SGHNT and CDR2 is YENEEA. CDR3 DNA: TGTGCCAGCAGCTTAGGCTTATCCGGGGAGCAGTACTTC. Protein: CASSLGLSGEQYF.

The chain links TRBV27 to TRBJ2-1; no clear D gene. With 3 bases removed from V and 5 bases from J, the gap between germline ends came to 5 bases. CDR1 MNHEY and CDR2 SMNVEV come from the germline V gene (reference sequence). The CDR3 has 12 residues. In DNA form, the CDR3 reads TGTGCCAGCAGTTTGAGTCACAATGAGCAGTTCTTC. Translation: CASSLSHNEQFF.

The rearrangement joins TRBV15 to TRBJ2-5; TRBD2 agrees at 10 bases. With the DNA end fitting TRBJ2-7 better, the J assignment may be wrong. This CDR3 region has 17 residues. CDR1 and CDR2 (germline): LNHNV, YYDKDF (reference sequence). This CDR3 reads CATSSGPPGLAHYEQYF. In nucleotides, the CDR3 is TGTGCCACCAGCTCAGGACCTCCGGGACTAGCGCACTACGAGCAGTACTTC.

V usage is TRBV7-7 and J usage is TRBJ2-3; a possible D gene is TRBD2 (6 bases). Trimming left V 6 bases short and J 0 bases short, with 28 bases between. Germline CDR1 SSHAT, CDR2 FNYEAQ (reference sequence). CDR3 length equals 20 residues. This chain's CDR3 is CASSKGSVGGLSTSTDTQYF. In nucleotides, the CDR3 is TGTGCCAGCAGTAAGGGGAGCGTGGGGGGATTATCTACTAGCACAGATACGCAGTATTTT.

The V call is TRBV28, the J call TRBJ1-2, with no clear D. The CDR3 contains 14 residues. The V end lost 1 base, the J end lost 9 bases, and 15 bases lay between the germline ends. Germline CDR1 MDHEN, CDR2 SYDVKM. CDR3 region: CASSLFGMRYSYTF. CDR3 in DNA: TGTGCCAGCAGTTTATTTGGGATGAGATATAGCTACACCTTC.

The chain is built from TRBV6-1 and TRBJ1-2; D unresolved. Per germline, CDR1 MNHNS and CDR2 SASEGT. This CDR3 is 13 amino acids long. Trimming pared 4 bases from V and 5 bases from J, leaving 11 bases between. The CDR3 DNA reads as TGTGCCAGCAGTGGAGAGGCCCTATATGGCTACACCTTC. It translates to CASSGEALYGYTF.

CDR3 in amino acids: CASSDAGLAGSSYEQYF. DNA of the CDR3: TGTGCCAGCAGTGACGCGGGGCTAGCGGGGAGCTCCTACGAGCAGTACTTC. V gene TRBV28 combines with J gene TRBJ2-7; TRBD2 matches 9 bases. Germline CDR1 reads MDHEN; CDR2 reads SYDVKM. The trim removed 5 bases at V and 0 bases at J, leaving 11 bases unmatched. The CDR3 has 17 residues.

The rearrangement joins TRBV19 to TRBJ1-6, with D perhaps matching TRBD1 (5 bases). The CDR3 extends over 14 amino acids. The germline CDR1 and CDR2 sequences are LNHDA and SQIVND (reference sequence). The V end lost 1 base, the J end lost 9 bases, and 10 bases lay between the germline ends. This chain's CDR3 is CASSIGERGSPLHF. CDR3 DNA sequence: TGTGCCAGTAGTATAGGAGAAAGGGGTTCACCCCTCCACTTT.

The chain recombines TRBV5-4 with TRBJ2-5, with 8 bases matching TRBD1. The tail of the sequence fits TRBJ2-7 better, so the J call may be wrong. The germline V gene has CDR1 SGHNT and CDR2 YYREEE (reference sequence). The CDR3 length is 15 residues. In DNA form, the CDR3 reads TGTGCCAGCAGCTTGTACAGGGGGAGCTCCTACGAGCAGTACTTC. Translated: CASSLYRGSSYEQYF.

The chain joins TRBV9 to TRBJ2-5; D uncertain. The germline CDR1 and CDR2 sequences are SGDLS and YYNGEE. This CDR3 contains 13 residues. Deletions cut 4 bases from V and 1 base from J, with 8 bases between. The CDR3 region has the DNA TGTGCCAGCAGCCCTCCCCCCCAAGAGACCCAGTACTTC. This sequence encodes CASSPPPQETQYF.

This sequence joins TRBV9 and TRBJ2-2, with 7 bases fitting TRBD1. Looked up from germline, CDR1 is SGDLS and CDR2 is YYNGEE. The V segment lost 3 bases and the J segment 1 base; nucleotides outside the gene matches: 9. The CDR3 loop spans 17 amino acids. The CDR3 DNA sequence: TGTGCCAGCAGCGCAAGAATACGGACAGGGAACACCGGGGAGCTGTTTTTT. Protein: CASSARIRTGNTGELFF.